This section outlines one T cell receptor beta chain sequence together with its context. Its antigen remains unknown. As to time point: newly diagnosed GD, antithyroid drugs for less than 3 months. The TCR library used RNA extracted from PBMCs. According to the study, TCR beta libraries were built with iRepertoire HTBI primers and CDR3-region Arm-PCR. TCRdb re-called the multiplex PCR reads with MiXCR, one entry per CDR3 protein. Counted here are 200,000 to 300,000 distinct CDR3 sequences, around 21% occurring once; the ten biggest clones make up approximately 15%. This CDR3 comprises 15 residues. V was pared by 8 bases and J by 2 bases, with 10 bases of the junction left unmatched. Germline V gives CDR1 SNHLY, CDR2 FYNNEI. This specimen belongs to a study of regulatory T cells in long-lasting Graves disease. Study-level points and caveats: It was possible that the small sample size reduced accuracy.

The chain recombines TRBV2 with TRBJ2-5; 8 bases map to TRBD2. The sample here was peripheral blood mononuclear cells (PBMCs), taken at new diagnosis, from a patient treated with antithyroid drugs. This TCR was recovered from a female donor with Graves disease. CDR3 bases: TGTGCCAGCTCGTCATCTAGCGGGCCTCAAGAGACCCAGTACTTC. Translating gives CASSSSSGPQETQYF.